The 14 T cell receptor beta chains in this list originate from one sample, sequenced in a study of naive and memory T cell subsets. Notes on the study in general: Especially in CD8 cells, naive repertoires contained a few larger clonotypes, possibly CD45RA-re-expressing memory cells.

What these receptors recognize is not known. The beta constant-region primer was an equimolar mix of two oligonucleotides covering TRBC1 and TRBC2. Nested alpha and beta constant-region primers with the SP2 primer drove four PCR rounds on ligated cDNA. TCRdb analysed the UMI-ligation and nested PCR reads with MiXCR anew, one entry per CDR3 protein. The sample lists 99,000 or so distinct CDR3 sequences; around 13% were seen once. Sequencing was done on a sample of naive CD8+ T cells from blood. These receptors were obtained from a human donor in good health.

This chain connects TRBV7-9 to TRBJ1-1; D remains ambiguous. CDR1 and CDR2 from the germline V gene are SEHNR and FQNEAQ (reference sequence). The CDR3 has 14 amino acids. V was clipped by 3 bases and J by 3 bases, with 11 bases between them. This chain's CDR3 is CASSLNQADTEAFF. Written as DNA, the CDR3 is TGTGCCAGCAGCTTGAATCAGGCGGACACTGAAGCTTTCTTT.

This clonotype has a handful of counts. V usage is TRBV13 and J usage is TRBJ2-3; D is unclear. Trimming cost V 2 bases and J 0 bases, with 9 bases left between them. This CDR3 comprises 15 residues. CDR1 PRHDT and CDR2 FYEKMQ come from the germline V gene (reference sequence). The chain's CDR3 is CASSLQLSSTDTQYF. CDR3 DNA: TGTGCCAGCAGCTTACAGCTATCGAGCACAGATACGCAGTATTTT.

This clonotype was observed a few times. This rearrangement joins TRBV12-3 or TRBV12-4 to TRBJ2-3, with a weak D call TRBD2 (5 bases). This CDR3 has 13 amino acids. Trimming cost V 8 bases and J 1 base, with 10 bases left between them. The CDR3: CASGSGGTDTQYF. In DNA form, the CDR3 reads TGTGCCAGCGGAAGCGGTGGCACAGATACGCAGTATTTT.

J is TRBJ1-2 and V is TRBV5-6; no clear D gene. CDR3 size: 16 residues. Trimming pared 2 bases from V and 0 bases from J, leaving 14 bases between. Germline V gene data show CDR1 as SGHDT and CDR2 as YYEEEE. The CDR3 DNA is TGTGCCAGCAGCTTCTCCGTGGGCGAAGCTAACTATGGCTACACCTTC. Its translation is CASSFSVGEANYGYTF.

The sample holds many counts of this clonotype. The J gene is TRBJ1-2, the V gene TRBV27; tentatively, D is TRBD1 (5 bases). The CDR3 is made up of 14 amino acids. CDR1 and CDR2 (germline): MNHEY, SMNVEV (reference sequence). With 3 bases removed from V and 6 bases from J, the gap between germline ends came to 14 bases. CDR3 bases: TGTGCCAGCAGTTTGCAGATAGGGGAGAATGGCTACACCTTC. Protein sequence: CASSLQIGENGYTF.

This clonotype was counted only a few times. CDR3 bases: TGTGCCAGCAGTTTCTACGCGACAGGAGGGGGGGAAAAACTGTTTTTT. Translating it yields CASSFYATGGGEKLFF. This chain joins TRBV28 and TRBJ1-4, with D possibly matching TRBD1 (6 bases). CDR1 and CDR2 (germline): MDHEN, SYDVKM. V was cut by 3 bases and J by 8 bases, with 19 bases left in between. The CDR3 runs 16 residues.

The chain links TRBV20-1 to TRBJ2-7; D gene uncertain. V was pared by 0 bases and J by 2 bases, with 5 bases between. Germline V lookup: CDR1 DFQATT, CDR2 SNEGSKA (reference sequence). The CDR3 totals 12 residues. This CDR3 is CSARDQAYEQYF. In DNA form, the CDR3 reads TGCAGTGCTAGAGATCAGGCCTACGAGCAGTACTTC.

This clonotype was counted between two and nine times. The chain links TRBV2 to TRBJ1-1; D gene ambiguous. Germline CDR1 SNHLY, CDR2 FYNNEI. The CDR3 is made up of 15 amino acids. Trimming took off 10 bases at V and 1 base at J, with 19 bases between the two ends. This chain's CDR3 is CANHQAYRGNTEAFF. The CDR3 DNA sequence: TGTGCCAACCACCAGGCCTACCGGGGGAACACTGAAGCTTTCTTT.

This clonotype was seen only a few times. This sequence joins TRBV29-1 and TRBJ1-1, with TRBD1 identical over 10 bases. Germline values: CDR1 SQVTM, CDR2 ANQGSEA. V lost 6 bases to trimming and J lost 4 bases; unmatched junction nucleotides: 5. The CDR3 is 13 amino acids. The DNA for the CDR3 is TGCAGCGTATCCGGGACAGGGGCCACTGAAGCTTTCTTT. Protein: CSVSGTGATEAFF. Combining the CDR3 with reference TRBV29-1 and TRBJ1-1 gives the whole variable domain SAVISQKPSRDICQRGTSLTIQCQVDSQVTMMFWYRQQPGQSLTLIATANQGSEATYESGFVIDKFPISRPNLTFSTLTVSNMSPEDSSIYLCSVSGTGATEAFFGQGTRLTVV.

For the CDR3, the DNA is TGTGCCAGCAGTTACTCTTTCAGGGGTGACTATGGCTACACCTTC. As protein: CASSYSFRGDYGYTF. The V call is TRBV6-5, the J call TRBJ1-2; D perhaps matches TRBD1 (6 bases). Trimming removed 0 bases from V and 3 bases from J, with 11 bases in between. The CDR3 has 15 residues. The germline gives CDR1 MNHEY, CDR2 SVGAGI.

The chain couples TRBV27 to TRBJ2-7; tentative D call: TRBD1 (6 bases). This CDR3 has 14 residues. V was pared by 5 bases and J by 0 bases, with 11 bases between. Per the germline V gene, CDR1 is MNHEY and CDR2 is SMNVEV (reference sequence). CDR3 sequence: CASSTGGSSYEQYF. The DNA of the CDR3 is TGTGCCAGCAGTACTGGGGGCTCCTCCTACGAGCAGTACTTC.

The V call is TRBV6-2 or TRBV6-3, the J call TRBJ2-5, with D unclear. CDR1 MNHEY and CDR2 SVGEGT come from the germline V gene. V was cut by 5 bases and J by 5 bases, with 24 bases left in between. The CDR3 has 17 residues. The CDR3 protein is CASSHAIGVASSETQYF. In DNA, the CDR3 is TGTGCCAGCAGTCACGCAATAGGAGTTGCGTCGTCGGAGACCCAGTACTTC.

This clonotype was seen ten or more times. The V and J genes are TRBV27 and TRBJ2-1, with D possibly TRBD1 on 6 matching bases. The CDR3 sequence is 16 residues long. The ends were cut back, 4 bases at V and 6 bases at J, with 19 bases in the middle. In germline, CDR1 is MNHEY, CDR2 SMNVEV (reference sequence). The CDR3 nucleotides read TGTGCCAGCAGTTCCACGTTACTAAAACAGGGCAATGAGCAGTTCTTC. Its translation is CASSSTLLKQGNEQFF.

The CDR3 nucleotides read TGCAGCTCCTTTACTCCGGGACTAGCGGGAATTTCCACAGATACGCAGTATTTT. The encoded protein is CSSFTPGLAGISTDTQYF. The chain employs TRBV29-1 and TRBJ2-3, with TRBD2 matching 13 bases. The J segment lost 2 bases and the V segment lost 8 bases, leaving 16 bases of the junction unmatched. Germline V gene data show CDR1 as SQVTM and CDR2 as ANQGSEA. The CDR3 is 18 amino acids.